This T cell receptor (beta chain) was captured in a study of post-analysis software for immune sequencing data. Overall study results and limits: TRBV5-6, TRBV5-1 and TRBV20-1 were among four or five TRBV segments more frequent in patients than controls.

Deletions cut 2 bases from V and 0 bases from J, with 9 bases between. CDR3 length: 15 residues. Germline assignment: CDR1 WNHNN and CDR2 SYGVQD (reference sequence). This clonotype was counted a few times. Its antigen is undetermined. TCR beta libraries were prepared from cDNA with unique molecular identifiers. A single record per CDR3 protein comes from TCRdb applying MiXCR to the PCR reads. The table lists hundreds of thousands of distinct CDR3 sequences, over 45% of them singletons. The material sequenced was blood. The sequence came from a girl under 10 years old with multiple sclerosis. V and J are TRBV10-1 and TRBJ2-3; D remains ambiguous. The CDR3: CASSEPLGSTDTQYF. CDR3 DNA sequence: TGCGCCAGCAGTGAGCCCCTTGGGAGCACAGATACGCAGTATTTT.